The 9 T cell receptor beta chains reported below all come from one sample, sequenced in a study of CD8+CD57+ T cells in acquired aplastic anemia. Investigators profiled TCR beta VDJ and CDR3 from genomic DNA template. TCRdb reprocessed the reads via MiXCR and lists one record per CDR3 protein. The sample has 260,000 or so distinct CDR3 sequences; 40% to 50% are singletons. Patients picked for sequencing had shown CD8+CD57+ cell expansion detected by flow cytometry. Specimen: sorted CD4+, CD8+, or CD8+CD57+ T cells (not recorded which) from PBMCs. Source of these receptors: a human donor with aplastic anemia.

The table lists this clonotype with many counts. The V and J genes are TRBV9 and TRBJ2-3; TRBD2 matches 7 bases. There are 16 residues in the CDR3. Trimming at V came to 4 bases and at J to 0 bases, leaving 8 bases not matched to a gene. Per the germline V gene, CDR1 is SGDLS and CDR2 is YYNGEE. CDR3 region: CASSTHSGTSTDTQYF. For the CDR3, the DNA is TGTGCCAGCAGCACCCACAGCGGGACTAGCACAGATACGCAGTATTTT.

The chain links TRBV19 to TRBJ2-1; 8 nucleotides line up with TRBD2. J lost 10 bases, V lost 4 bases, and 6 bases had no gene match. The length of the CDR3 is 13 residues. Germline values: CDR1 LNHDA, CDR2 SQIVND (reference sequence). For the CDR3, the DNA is TGTGCCAGTAGTACCGGGAGGGCCTGGGAGCAGTTCTTC. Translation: CASSTGRAWEQFF.

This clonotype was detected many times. The CDR3 DNA sequence: TGTGCCAGCAGCTTTAGAAACAATGAGCAGTTCTTC. This codes for CASSFRNNEQFF. The chain recombines TRBV7-6 with TRBJ2-1, with unresolved D. The germline CDR1 and CDR2 sequences are SGHVS and FNYEAQ. V was shortened by 3 bases and J by 5 bases, with 5 bases between the two germline ends. The CDR3 spans 12 residues. The whole variable domain, remainder taken from reference TRBV7-6 and TRBJ2-1, is GAGVSQSPRYKVTKRGQDVALRCDPISGHVSLYWYRQALGQGPEFLTYFNYEAQQDKSGLPNDRFSAERPEGSISTLTIQRTEQRDSAMYRCASSFRNNEQFFGPGTRLTVL.

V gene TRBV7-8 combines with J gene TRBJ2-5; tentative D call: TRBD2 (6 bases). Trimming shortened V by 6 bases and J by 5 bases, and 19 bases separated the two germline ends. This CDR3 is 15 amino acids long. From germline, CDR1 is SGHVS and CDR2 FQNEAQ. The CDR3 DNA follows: TGTGCCAGCAGTTCCCCATGGGCGGGGCGGGAGACCCAGTACTTC. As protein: CASSSPWAGRETQYF.

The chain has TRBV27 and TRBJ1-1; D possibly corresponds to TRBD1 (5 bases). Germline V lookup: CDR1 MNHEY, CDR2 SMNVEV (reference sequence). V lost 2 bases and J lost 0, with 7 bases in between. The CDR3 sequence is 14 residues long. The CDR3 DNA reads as TGTGCCAGCAGTTTAAACAGGATGAACACTGAAGCTTTCTTT. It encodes CASSLNRMNTEAFF.

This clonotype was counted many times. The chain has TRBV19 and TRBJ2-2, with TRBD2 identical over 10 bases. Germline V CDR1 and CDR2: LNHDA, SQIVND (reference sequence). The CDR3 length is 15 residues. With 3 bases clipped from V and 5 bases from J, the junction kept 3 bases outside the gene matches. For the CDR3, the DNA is TGTGCCAGTAGTATTTTGGGACTAGCGACCGGGGAGCTGTTTTTT. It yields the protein CASSILGLATGELFF.

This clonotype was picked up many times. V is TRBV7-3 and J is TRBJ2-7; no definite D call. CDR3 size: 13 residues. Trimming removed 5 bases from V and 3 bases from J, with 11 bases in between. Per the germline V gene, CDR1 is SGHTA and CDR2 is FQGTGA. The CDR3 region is CASSPSDHYEQYF. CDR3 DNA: TGTGCCAGCAGCCCCTCGGACCACTACGAGCAGTACTTC.

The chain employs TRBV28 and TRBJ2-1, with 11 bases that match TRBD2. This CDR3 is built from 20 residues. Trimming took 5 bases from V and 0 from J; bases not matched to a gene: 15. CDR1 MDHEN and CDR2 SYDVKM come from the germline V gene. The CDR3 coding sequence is TGTGCCAGCAGTCCCTACCCTAGCGGGAGGCCTACGAACTCCTACAATGAGCAGTTCTTC. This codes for CASSPYPSGRPTNSYNEQFF.

The CDR3 reads CASSLLGREQYF. For the CDR3, the DNA is TGTGCCAGCAGTTTACTGGGGCGCGAGCAGTACTTC. The chain employs TRBV27 and TRBJ2-7; D may be TRBD1 (5 bases). Germline lookup yields CDR1 MNHEY and CDR2 SMNVEV (reference sequence). The CDR3 has 12 amino acids. V was clipped by 2 bases and J by 6 bases, with 8 bases between them.